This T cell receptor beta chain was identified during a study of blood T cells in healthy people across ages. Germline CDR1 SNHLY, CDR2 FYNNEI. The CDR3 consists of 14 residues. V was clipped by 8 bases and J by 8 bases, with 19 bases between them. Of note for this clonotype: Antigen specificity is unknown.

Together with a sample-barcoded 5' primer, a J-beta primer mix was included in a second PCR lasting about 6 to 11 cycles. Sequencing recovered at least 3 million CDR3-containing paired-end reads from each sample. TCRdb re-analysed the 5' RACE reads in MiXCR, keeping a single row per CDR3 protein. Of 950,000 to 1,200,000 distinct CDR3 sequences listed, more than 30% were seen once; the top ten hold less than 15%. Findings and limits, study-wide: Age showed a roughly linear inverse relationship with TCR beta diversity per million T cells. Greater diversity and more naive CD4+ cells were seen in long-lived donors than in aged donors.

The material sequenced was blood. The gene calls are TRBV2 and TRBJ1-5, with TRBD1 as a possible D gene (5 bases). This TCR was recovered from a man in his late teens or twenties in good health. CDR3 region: CASAQDKPLKPQHF. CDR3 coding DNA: TGTGCCAGCGCTCAGGACAAGCCCCTCAAGCCCCAGCATTTT.